The 25 T cell receptor beta chains below all came from one sample that was sequenced in a study of T cells after yellow fever vaccination. TCRdb reanalysed the 5' RACE reads using MiXCR and keeps one entry per CDR3 protein. The table lists under 700,000 distinct CDR3 sequences, less than 20% of them singletons. Sequencing was performed on PBMCs, taken about 5 days after the first yellow fever vaccination. Source of these receptors: a man aged 18-30 years who received the YFV17D yellow fever vaccine.

The gene calls are TRBV10-3 and TRBJ2-3, with TRBD1 as a possible D gene (5 bases). The CDR3 runs 14 residues. Between the trimmed V and J ends, which lost 4 bases and 5 bases, there was a span of 13 bases. CDR1 is ENHRY, CDR2 SYGVKD, per germline. The CDR3 protein is CAISGDSWGDTQYF. The CDR3 coding sequence is TGTGCCATCAGTGGAGACAGCTGGGGAGATACGCAGTATTTT.

The V and J genes are TRBV3-1 and TRBJ2-7, with D uncertain. Trimming stripped 11 bases from V and 7 bases from J, with 36 bases between. Germline V gene sequence: CDR1 LGHDT, CDR2 YNNKEL (reference sequence). CDR3 size: 18 residues. The CDR3 nucleotides are TGTGCCTTCAGTTTGGGCCTATACGGTCCTGTCGCAGCCGGGGAGCAGTACGTC. Translated: CAFSLGLYGPVAAGEQYV.

The chain recombines TRBV5-1 with TRBJ2-2; no reliable D call. This CDR3 region has 15 residues. V lost 3 bases to trimming and J lost 6 bases, with 15 bases between them. Germline V lookup: CDR1 SGHRS, CDR2 YFSETQ. CDR3 DNA sequence: TGCGCCAGCAGCTGGACGGGTTCAGAGCCCGGGGAGCTGTTTTTT. Translation: CASSWTGSEPGELFF.

This clonotype was counted a few times. V and J are TRBV21-1 and TRBJ1-1; the DNA was not used to check the table's D call, TRBD1. TRBV21-1 is described as a pseudogene. CDR3 length: 13 residues. The CDR3 DNA follows: TGTGCCAGCAGCAAGGACAGGGGAGGTGAAGCTTTCTTT. Translation: CASSKDRGGEAFF.

As regards this clonotype: It may be a read error: a sequence one base away is much more abundant. This chain links TRBV28 with TRBJ2-5; D is undetermined. CDR1 is MDHEN and CDR2 is SYDVKM in the germline V gene. This CDR3 contains 15 residues. The CDR3 reads CTSTSISTAEETQYF. Written as DNA, the CDR3 is TGTACCAGCACCTCTATCTCTACGGCGGAAGAGACCCAGTACTTC.

The V gene is TRBV11-2, the J gene TRBJ2-2; a possible D gene is TRBD2 (6 bases). In germline, CDR1 is SGHAT, CDR2 FQNNGV. Trimming cost V 2 bases and J 0 bases, with 10 bases left between them. The CDR3 has 16 residues. The CDR3 nucleotides read TGTGCCAGCAGCTTAATGGGGGGAACGAACACCGGGGAGCTGTTTTTT. Protein product: CASSLMGGTNTGELFF.

The CDR3 bases are TGTGCCAGCACCATACAGGGTGGGATAAAGACCCAGTACTTC. This sequence encodes CASTIQGGIKTQYF. The J gene is TRBJ2-5, the V gene TRBV12-3 or TRBV12-4, with D perhaps matching TRBD1 (6 bases). V was pared by 7 bases and J by 6 bases, with 18 bases between. The CDR3 totals 14 residues.

The chain joins TRBV15 to TRBJ2-7; 9 nucleotides align to TRBD1. The CDR3 sequence is 17 residues long. The trim removed 0 bases at V and 0 bases at J, leaving 6 bases unmatched. The V gene's germline CDR1 is LNHNV and CDR2 YYDKDF (reference sequence). The CDR3 bases are TGTGCCACCAGCAGAGATTTCGGACAGGGGAGCTCCTACGAGCAGTACTTC. Protein: CATSRDFGQGSSYEQYF.

The chain combines TRBV5-1 with TRBJ2-5, with 8 nucleotides matching TRBD1. Germline CDR1 reads SGHRS; CDR2 reads YFSETQ. V lost 5 bases and J lost 5; bases outside the gene matches: 8. The CDR3 has 14 residues. CDR3 loop: CASRRAGGKETQYF. DNA of the CDR3: TGCGCCAGCAGGAGAGCAGGGGGCAAGGAGACCCAGTACTTC.

This clonotype was seen a few times. The rearrangement uses TRBV28 and TRBJ1-5; 9 bases agree with TRBD1. Germline V gene sequence: CDR1 MDHEN, CDR2 SYDVKM. Germline trimming cut 7 bases from V and 4 bases from J; bases unmatched to any gene: 8. CDR3 length equals 15 residues. The CDR3 nucleotides read TGTGCCAGCACCCTGGGGGACAGGGAGAATCAGCCCCAGCATTTT. Amino acids: CASTLGDRENQPQHF.

In this sample, this clonotype turned up many times. This chain uses TRBV5-1 with TRBJ2-5; D gene unclear. This CDR3 has 13 residues. Trimming removed 0 bases at V and 1 base at J, with 4 bases between. CDR1 is SGHRS, CDR2 YFSETQ, per germline. Here the CDR3 reads CASSLGGQETQYF. In nucleotides, the CDR3 is TGCGCCAGCAGCTTGGGGGGCCAAGAGACCCAGTACTTC.

This clonotype was seen only a few times. The rearrangement links TRBV6-1 to TRBJ2-2; D may correspond to TRBD1 or TRBD2 (5 bases each). The CDR3 is made up of 14 amino acids. Germline values: CDR1 MNHNS, CDR2 SASEGT. V was pared by 6 bases and J by 2 bases, with 10 bases between. The CDR3 reads CASRGRLNTGELFF. The CDR3 bases are TGTGCCAGCAGGGGACGACTAAACACCGGGGAGCTGTTTTTT.

This clonotype was seen only a few times. The chain joins TRBV12-3 or TRBV12-4 to TRBJ2-3, with 12 bases aligning to TRBD2. V lost 6 bases to trimming and J lost 5 bases; unmatched junction nucleotides: 3. CDR3 size: 14 residues. The CDR3 loop reads CASRRLAGVDTQYF. Written as DNA, the CDR3 is TGTGCCAGCAGGCGACTAGCGGGGGTAGATACGCAGTATTTT.

The CDR3, as DNA: TGCGCCAGCAGCCAAGATTACCGGGGGTGGACAGATAGCTCCTATAATTCACCCCTCCACTTT. Translated, it gives CASSQDYRGWTDSSYNSPLHF. V usage is TRBV4-1 and J usage is TRBJ1-6, with a tentative D call TRBD1 (6 bases). Germline lookup yields CDR1 MGHRA and CDR2 YSYEKL. Deletions cut 0 bases from V and 0 bases from J, with 21 bases between. This CDR3 is 21 amino acids long.

This clonotype was observed a few times. This chain uses TRBV4-1 with TRBJ2-5; D is undetermined. Germline values: CDR1 MGHRA, CDR2 YSYEKL. The V end was cut by 2 bases, the J end by 0 bases, with 4 bases between. The CDR3 spans 13 residues. CDR3: CASSQRYQETQYF. DNA of the CDR3: TGCGCCAGCAGCCAACGGTACCAAGAGACCCAGTACTTC.

The V and J genes are TRBV12-5 and TRBJ2-6, with TRBD1 matching 7 bases. This CDR3 contains 15 residues. The V gene's germline CDR1 is LGHNT and CDR2 FRNRAP. Trimming took 10 bases from V and 2 from J; bases not matched to a gene: 8. Here the CDR3 reads CATGTVLAGANVLTF. CDR3 bases: TGTGCTACCGGGACAGTTTTAGCTGGGGCCAACGTCCTGACTTTC.

This clonotype was seen only a few times. The chain recombines TRBV7-2 with TRBJ1-2, with 7 bases lining up with TRBD1. Germline CDR1 SGHTA, CDR2 FQGNSA. This CDR3 spans 15 amino acids. The junction had 8 bases not matched to a gene; V was cut back by 3 bases and J by 4 bases. This CDR3 is CASSFYRGFSYGYTF. CDR3 nucleotides: TGTGCCAGCAGCTTCTACAGGGGATTCAGCTATGGCTACACCTTC.

The chain couples TRBV6-1 to TRBJ2-7; 9 bases agree with TRBD1. Trimming at V came to 5 bases and at J to 5 bases, leaving 7 bases not matched to a gene. Per the germline V gene, CDR1 is MNHNS and CDR2 is SASEGT. The CDR3 sequence is 14 residues long. CDR3 in amino acids: CASSKDRGVHEQYF. Here the CDR3 DNA reads TGTGCCAGCAGTAAGGACAGGGGAGTCCACGAGCAGTACTTC.

The chain recombines TRBV18 with TRBJ1-6, with D possibly being TRBD1 (5 bases). The CDR3 covers 14 residues. The V gene's germline CDR1 is KGHSH and CDR2 LQKENI. The V end lost 2 bases, the J end lost 7 bases, and 9 bases lay between the germline ends. CDR3 nucleotides: TGTGCCAGCTCACCAACCAGGGTGAATTCACCCCTCCACTTT. Translated: CASSPTRVNSPLHF.

This clonotype has just a few counts. The chain carries TRBV7-8 and TRBJ1-4; a possible D gene is TRBD1 (6 bases). V lost 2 bases to trimming and J lost 3 bases, with 16 bases between them. The germline gives CDR1 SGHVS, CDR2 FQNEAQ. CDR3 size: 17 residues. The CDR3 is CASSLPLTGLANEKLFF. Here the CDR3 DNA reads TGTGCCAGCAGCTTACCACTCACAGGGTTAGCTAATGAAAAACTGTTTTTT.

V gene TRBV15 combines with J gene TRBJ1-3; D is unresolved. The CDR3 covers 15 residues. The germline V gene encodes CDR1 LNHNV and CDR2 YYDKDF (reference sequence). The ends were cut back, 0 bases at V and 7 bases at J, with 13 bases in the middle. For the CDR3, the DNA is TGTGCCACCAGCAGAGATCTCGGGCGGCGGAACACCATATATTTT. This sequence encodes CATSRDLGRRNTIYF.

This clonotype came up many times. This chain uses TRBV20-1 with TRBJ2-3; D not resolved. V was trimmed by 3 bases and J by 2 bases, leaving 12 bases between them. This CDR3 region has 14 residues. CDR1 and CDR2 (germline): DFQATT, SNEGSKA (reference sequence). The CDR3 DNA is TGCAGTGCTAGCTCTAGGCTGTCCACAGATACGCAGTATTTT. Protein sequence: CSASSRLSTDTQYF.

This chain joins TRBV5-1 and TRBJ2-6; perhaps TRBD1 as D (5 bases). Trimming pared 0 bases from V and 3 bases from J, leaving 13 bases between. This CDR3 has 17 residues. Germline CDR1 and CDR2: SGHRS and YFSETQ. The CDR3 sequence is CASSLVGQGFGANVLTF. The CDR3 DNA reads TGCGCCAGCAGCTTGGTTGGTCAGGGCTTTGGGGCCAACGTCCTGACTTTC. Full variable domain (missing parts from reference TRBV5-1 and TRBJ2-6): KAGVTQTPRYLIKTRGQQVTLSCSPISGHRSVSWYQQTPGQGLQFLFEYFSETQRNKGNFPGRFSGRQFSNSRSEMNVSTLELGDSALYLCASSLVGQGFGANVLTFGAGSRLTVL.

There are a few counts of this clonotype. The V call is TRBV29-1, the J call TRBJ2-5; 8 nucleotides match TRBD2. V was clipped by 4 bases and J by 3 bases; unmatched bases: 10. This CDR3 spans 15 amino acids. The germline gives CDR1 SQVTM, CDR2 ANQGSEA. CDR3 residues: CSVGSAGAFEETQYF. CDR3 in DNA: TGCAGCGTTGGGTCAGCGGGGGCCTTCGAAGAGACCCAGTACTTC.

This sequence joins TRBV4-2 and TRBJ1-3; D might be TRBD1 (5 bases). This CDR3 has 17 residues. Trimming cost V 2 bases and J 0 bases, with 14 bases left between them. Germline V gives CDR1 LGHNA, CDR2 YNFKEQ. CDR3 bases: TGTGCCAGCAGCCAACCGACAGCAATCCACTCTGGAAACACCATATATTTT. This sequence encodes CASSQPTAIHSGNTIYF.